This T cell receptor (beta chain) stems from a study of control samples from healthy donors and cancer patients. V gave up 3 bases and J gave up 4 bases; unmatched junction bases: 6. Germline CDR1 and CDR2: SGDLS and YYNGEE. The CDR3 contains 15 residues. Clones were read by immunoSEQ multiplex PCR, and TCRdb kept only the in-frame ones, dropping some. In all, the sample yields around 190,000 clones. The specimen sequenced was blood. The TCR was taken from a woman aged 25 to 39 in good health. This chain links TRBV9 with TRBJ1-4, with TRBD1 matching over 7 bases. Written as DNA, the CDR3 is TGTGCCAGCAGCGACAGGGACAGCCTTAATGAAAAACTGTTTTTT. This translates into CASSDRDSLNEKLFF. Looking up the rest from reference TRBV9 and TRBJ1-4 gives the full variable domain: DSGVTQTPKHLITATGQRVTLRCSPRSGDLSVYWYQQSLDQGLQFLIQYYNGEERAKGNILERFSAQQFPDLHSELNLSSLELGDSALYFCASSDRDSLNEKLFFGSGTQLSVL.